This passage covers 19 T cell receptor beta chains from one sample sequenced in a study of T cell repertoires in cytomegalovirus infection (dated by TCRdb to about 2019). This sample's treatment or condition label indicates: in vitro stimulation with specific CMV peptide epitopes to enrich CMV-specific T cells. The antigens of these receptors remain unknown. The sample was run on an Illumina HiSeq 1500. TCRdb applied fastp at Q25 and MiXCR to the public reads, then kept only in-frame beta chains. Every distinct CDR3 protein forms one entry, paired with its most common genes and DNA. A total of approximately 260,000 distinct CDR3 sequences appear in this sample, around 20% of them only once. Jointly, the top ten make up roughly 19% of the sample. Material: cultured PBMCs, obtained from culture after CMV antigen stimulation. The receptor set was obtained from a human donor in good health (CMV status not recorded). Some clones in this sample may be carry-over from other donors' samples.

CDR3 region: CASGLVVGLSGNTIYF. The CDR3 DNA is TGTGCTAGTGGTTTGGTAGTCGGCCTGTCTGGAAACACCATATATTTT. V is TRBV12-5 and J is TRBJ1-3; D uncertain. Deletions cut 0 bases from V and 1 base from J, with 10 bases between. Per germline, CDR1 LGHNT and CDR2 FRNRAP. The CDR3 consists of 16 residues.

This clonotype was counted only a few times. The chain joins TRBV29-1 to TRBJ2-3; no definite D call. The CDR3 consists of 12 residues. V lost 5 bases and J lost 0, with 6 bases in between. Germline V gene data show CDR1 as SQVTM and CDR2 as ANQGSEA. This chain's CDR3 is CSVLPSTDTQYF. As DNA, the CDR3 is TGCAGCGTTCTACCTAGCACAGATACGCAGTATTTT.

This clonotype was seen ten or more times. This rearrangement joins TRBV28 to TRBJ2-1; TRBD2 agrees at 14 bases. Trimming took 6 bases from V and 8 from J; bases not matched to a gene: 6. CDR3 length: 15 residues. Germline assignment: CDR1 MDHEN and CDR2 SYDVKM. CDR3 sequence (DNA): TGTGCCAGCAGGGAGACTAGCGGGAGGGTCCATGAGCAGTTCTTC. It codes for CASRETSGRVHEQFF. Filled out from reference TRBV28 and TRBJ2-1, the complete variable domain reads DVKVTQSSRYLVKRTGEKVFLECVQDMDHENMFWYRQDPGLGLRLIYFSYDVKMKEKGDIPEGYSVSREKKERFSLILESASTNQTSMYLCASRETSGRVHEQFFGPGTRLTVL.

This clonotype was seen a single time. The chain couples TRBV5-4 to TRBJ1-6; D is undetermined. The V end lost 4 bases, the J end lost 10 bases, and 15 bases lay between the germline ends. The V gene's germline CDR1 is SGHNT and CDR2 YYREEE (reference sequence). The CDR3 has 14 amino acids. The DNA of the CDR3 is TGTGCCAGCAGCACCGGCGAAATCAGCTCACCCCTCCACTTT. Its translation: CASSTGEISSPLHF.

This clonotype was seen repeatedly, ten times or more. The V call is TRBV7-2, the J call TRBJ2-1; D is unresolved. Between the trimmed V and J ends, which lost 1 base and 4 bases, there was a span of 5 bases. CDR1 is SGHTA, CDR2 FQGNSA, per germline. The CDR3 consists of 13 residues. The CDR3 region has the DNA TGTGCCAGCAGCTTAGTATTTTACAATGAGCAGTTCTTC. This codes for CASSLVFYNEQFF. Looking up the rest from reference TRBV7-2 and TRBJ2-1 gives the full variable domain: GAGVSQSPSNKVTEKGKDVELRCDPISGHTALYWYRQSLGQGLEFLIYFQGNSAPDKSGLPSDRFSAERTGGSVSTLTIQRTQQEDSAVYLCASSLVFYNEQFFGPGTRLTVL.

This clonotype occurred a few times. V gene TRBV7-9 combines with J gene TRBJ2-3; 9 bases are a match to TRBD1. The CDR3 runs 15 residues. Germline V gives CDR1 SEHNR, CDR2 FQNEAQ (reference sequence). The ends lost 5 bases at V and 2 bases at J; junction bases unmatched: 5. The CDR3 nucleotides read TGTGCCAGCAGCCGACAGGGGGTCATCACAGATACGCAGTATTTT. It encodes CASSRQGVITDTQYF.

This clonotype was counted a few times. The chain employs TRBV12-3 or TRBV12-4 and TRBJ2-6, with D perhaps TRBD1 or TRBD2 (5 bases each). The CDR3 runs 15 residues. Trimming removed 7 bases at V and 2 bases at J, with 12 bases between. As DNA, the CDR3 is TGTGCCAGCACCCCCCCGGGGCCTGGGGCCAACGTCCTGACTTTC. Encoded protein: CASTPPGPGANVLTF.

This clonotype was seen at least ten times. This chain connects TRBV7-6 to TRBJ2-2; perhaps TRBD1 as D (5 bases). Trimming cost V 5 bases and J 14 bases, with 12 bases left between them. The CDR3 spans 11 residues. Germline-derived CDR1 and CDR2 are SGHVS and FNYEAQ. The CDR3 DNA sequence: TGTGCCAGCAGCCTCACAGGAGAACTGTTTTTT. Translated: CASSLTGELFF.

The rearrangement joins TRBV11-3 to TRBJ2-5; D may correspond to TRBD1 or TRBD2 (5 bases each). This CDR3 has 14 amino acids. Between the trimmed V and J ends, which lost 5 bases and 1 base, there was a span of 11 bases. CDR1 is SGHNT and CDR2 is YENEEA in the germline V gene. This CDR3 reads CASSTRDAQETQYF. In DNA form, the CDR3 reads TGTGCCAGCAGCACCCGGGACGCCCAAGAGACCCAGTACTTC.

The sample holds many counts of this clonotype. V gene TRBV4-3 combines with J gene TRBJ1-5; no clear D. The CDR3 loop spans 16 amino acids. Germline V CDR1 and CDR2: LGHNA, YSLEER. Trimming shortened V by 0 bases and J by 0 bases, and 9 bases separated the two germline ends. DNA of the CDR3: TGCGCCAGCAGCCAAGATTGGTCGTATAGCAATCAGCCCCAGCATTTT. Residues: CASSQDWSYSNQPQHF.

This clonotype was counted many times. The V gene is TRBV7-9, the J gene TRBJ2-5; D not certain. Germline CDR1 and CDR2: SEHNR and FQNEAQ (reference sequence). The V end was cut by 2 bases, the J end by 0 bases, with 13 bases between. The CDR3 consists of 16 residues. CDR3 amino acids: CASSLSRSAYQETQYF. CDR3 coding DNA: TGTGCCAGCAGCTTATCGCGGAGTGCGTACCAAGAGACCCAGTACTTC.

The chain is built from TRBV30 and TRBJ2-2; the D gene is possibly TRBD2 (6 bases). Germline V gives CDR1 GTSNPN, CDR2 SVGIG (reference sequence). The CDR3 is made up of 15 amino acids. V dropped 0 bases and J dropped 1 base, with 9 bases sitting between them. CDR3 bases: TGTGCCTGGAGTGTGGTAGCGGAGAACACCGGGGAGCTGTTTTTT. This gives the protein CAWSVVAENTGELFF.

This chain connects TRBV6-2 or TRBV6-3 to TRBJ1-1; D is ambiguous. CDR1 MNHEY and CDR2 SVGEGT come from the germline V gene. V gave up 7 bases and J gave up 4 bases, with 13 bases separating them. This CDR3 region has 13 residues. The CDR3: CASIAPPGTEAFF. CDR3 DNA: TGTGCCAGCATAGCCCCTCCGGGCACTGAAGCTTTCTTT.

This clonotype was found many times. The gene calls are TRBV7-9 and TRBJ1-1, with a tentative D call TRBD1 (5 bases). The CDR3 consists of 14 residues. Between the trimmed V and J ends, which lost 5 bases and 4 bases, there was a span of 14 bases. Germline assignment: CDR1 SEHNR and CDR2 FQNEAQ (reference sequence). In nucleotides, the CDR3 is TGTGCCAGCAGCCCCATTGGGGGGTCCACTGAAGCTTTCTTT. Protein product: CASSPIGGSTEAFF.

This clonotype was counted a few times. The chain is built from TRBV12-3 or TRBV12-4 and TRBJ2-3, with D uncertain. The CDR3 is 16 amino acids. V lost 5 bases, J lost 0 bases, and 15 bases lay in between. DNA for the CDR3: TGTGCCAGCAGTCCCCCTGTGGGTGCTAGCACAGATACGCAGTATTTT. It codes for CASSPPVGASTDTQYF.

The CDR3 protein is CASGGDNQPQHF. The DNA for the CDR3 is TGTGCCAGTGGGGGCGACAATCAGCCCCAGCATTTT. The V gene is TRBV9, the J gene TRBJ1-5, with TRBD1 as a possible D gene (6 bases). The germline CDR1 and CDR2 sequences are SGDLS and YYNGEE. The CDR3 is 12 residues long. Trimming left V 8 bases short and J 3 bases short, with 9 bases between. Filled out from reference TRBV9 and TRBJ1-5, the complete variable domain reads DSGVTQTPKHLITATGQRVTLRCSPRSGDLSVYWYQQSLDQGLQFLIQYYNGEERAKGNILERFSAQQFPDLHSELNLSSLELGDSALYFCASGGDNQPQHFGDGTRLSIL.

This clonotype was counted between two and nine times. The chain links TRBV19 to TRBJ1-4, with 9 bases identical to TRBD1. The J segment lost 5 bases and the V segment lost 9 bases, leaving 4 bases of the junction unmatched. This CDR3 contains 13 residues. Germline V gene lookup returns CDR1 LNHDA and CDR2 SQIVND (reference sequence). The CDR3 sequence is CASRGTGNEKLFF. The CDR3 region has the DNA TGTGCCAGCCGGGGGACAGGGAATGAAAAACTGTTTTTT.

The chain employs TRBV12-3 or TRBV12-4 and TRBJ2-7; 7 nucleotides agree with TRBD1. The CDR3 runs to 15 residues. V shed 5 bases and J 2 bases; nucleotides not matched to a gene: 9. CDR3 sequence (DNA): TGTGCCAGCAGTACCGGACAGGAACTAACCTACGAGCAGTACTTC. The encoded protein is CASSTGQELTYEQYF.

This clonotype was recorded a few times. This rearrangement joins TRBV18 to TRBJ1-5; possibly TRBD1 for D (5 bases). The CDR3 runs to 15 residues. The germline V gene has CDR1 KGHSH and CDR2 LQKENI. The V end was cut by 2 bases, the J end by 4 bases, with 12 bases between. CDR3 in amino acids: CASSPGTGSNQPQHF. DNA of the CDR3: TGTGCCAGCTCACCAGGGACCGGGTCAAATCAGCCCCAGCATTTT.